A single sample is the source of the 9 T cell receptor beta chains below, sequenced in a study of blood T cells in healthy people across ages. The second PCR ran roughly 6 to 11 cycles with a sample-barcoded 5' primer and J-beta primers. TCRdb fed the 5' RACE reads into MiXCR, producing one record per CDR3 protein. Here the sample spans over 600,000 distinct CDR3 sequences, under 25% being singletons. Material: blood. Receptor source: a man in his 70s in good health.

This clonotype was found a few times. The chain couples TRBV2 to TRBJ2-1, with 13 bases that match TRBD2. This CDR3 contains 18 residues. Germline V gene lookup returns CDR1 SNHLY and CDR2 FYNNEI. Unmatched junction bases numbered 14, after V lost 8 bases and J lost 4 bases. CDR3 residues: CASRELGLAGTGYNEQFF. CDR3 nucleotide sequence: TGTGCCAGCCGGGAACTGGGACTAGCGGGAACAGGGTACAATGAGCAGTTCTTC.

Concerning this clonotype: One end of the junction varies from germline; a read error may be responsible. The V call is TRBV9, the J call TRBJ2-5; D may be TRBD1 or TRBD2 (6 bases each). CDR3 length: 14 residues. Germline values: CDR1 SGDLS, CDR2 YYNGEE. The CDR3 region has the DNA TGTACCAGCAGCGGAGGGGGACCCCAAGAGACCCAGTACTTC. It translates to CTSSGGGPQETQYF.

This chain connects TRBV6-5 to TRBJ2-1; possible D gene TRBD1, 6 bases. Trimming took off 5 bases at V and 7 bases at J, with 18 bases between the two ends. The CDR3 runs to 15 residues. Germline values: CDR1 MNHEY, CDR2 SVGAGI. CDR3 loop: CASSPPGHQGNEQFF. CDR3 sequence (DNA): TGTGCCAGCAGTCCTCCGGGACACCAGGGGAATGAGCAGTTCTTC.

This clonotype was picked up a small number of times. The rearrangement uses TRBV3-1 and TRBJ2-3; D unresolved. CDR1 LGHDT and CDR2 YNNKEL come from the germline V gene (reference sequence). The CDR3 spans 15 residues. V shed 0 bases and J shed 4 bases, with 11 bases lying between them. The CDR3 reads CASSQDVIAADTQYF. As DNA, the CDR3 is TGTGCCAGCAGCCAAGATGTAATAGCCGCAGATACGCAGTATTTT.

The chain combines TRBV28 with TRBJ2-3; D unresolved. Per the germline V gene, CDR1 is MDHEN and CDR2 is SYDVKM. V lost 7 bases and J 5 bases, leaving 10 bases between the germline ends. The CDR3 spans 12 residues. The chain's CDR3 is CASKGYRDTQYF. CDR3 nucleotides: TGTGCCAGCAAGGGATATAGAGATACGCAGTATTTT.

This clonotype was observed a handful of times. CDR3 sequence: CSASQGDTNYGYTF. CDR3 in DNA: TGCAGTGCTTCCCAGGGGGATACTAACTATGGCTACACCTTC. The chain couples TRBV20-1 to TRBJ1-2; 7 nucleotides align to TRBD1. The germline V gene encodes CDR1 DFQATT and CDR2 SNEGSKA (reference sequence). V trimming: 5 bases; J trimming: 0 bases; junction bases outside the gene matches: 6. CDR3 size: 14 residues.

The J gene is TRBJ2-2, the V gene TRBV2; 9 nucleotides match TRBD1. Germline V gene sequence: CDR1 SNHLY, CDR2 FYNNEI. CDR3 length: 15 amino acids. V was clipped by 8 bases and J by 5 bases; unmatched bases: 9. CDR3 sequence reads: CASQPGQGYTGELFF. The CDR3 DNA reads TGTGCCAGCCAGCCGGGACAGGGTTATACCGGGGAGCTGTTTTTT. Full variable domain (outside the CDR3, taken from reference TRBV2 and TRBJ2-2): EPEVTQTPSHQVTQMGQEVILRCVPISNHLYFYWYRQILGQKVEFLVSFYNNEISEKSEIFDDQFSVERPDGSNFTLKIRSTKLEDSAMYFCASQPGQGYTGELFFGEGSRLTVL.

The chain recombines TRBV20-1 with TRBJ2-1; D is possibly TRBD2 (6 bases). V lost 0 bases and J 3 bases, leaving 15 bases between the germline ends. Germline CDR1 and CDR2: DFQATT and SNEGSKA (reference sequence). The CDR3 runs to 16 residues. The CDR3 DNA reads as TGCAGTGCTAGAGATGGTGGGAGGCTCAGCTACAATGAGCAGTTCTTC. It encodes CSARDGGRLSYNEQFF.

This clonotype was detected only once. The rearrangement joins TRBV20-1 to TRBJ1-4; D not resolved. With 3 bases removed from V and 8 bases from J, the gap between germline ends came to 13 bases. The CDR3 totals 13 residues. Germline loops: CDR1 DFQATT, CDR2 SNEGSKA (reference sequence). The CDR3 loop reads CSARDSGREKLFF. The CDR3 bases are TGCAGTGCTAGGGATTCGGGGAGGGAAAAACTGTTTTTT.